This TCR beta chain was observed in a study of OX40 agonist ivuxolimab in advanced cancers. As for the study in general: Under the entry rules, prior anti-PD-1, anti-PD-L1 or anti-CTLA-4 therapy was allowed, and about 40% had some.

Profiled with immunoSEQ multiplex PCR; TCRdb holds only in-frame clones, not every one. Of under 80,000 clones in the sample, 90% were seen once. The CDR3 extends over 17 amino acids. Losses at the gene ends were 4 bases for V and 0 bases for J; bases not matched to a gene: 8. Germline CDR1 and CDR2: SGHDT and YYEEEE. The clonotype was recovered from an adult with an advanced solid tumor such as melanoma, head and neck, liver or kidney cancer. The sequenced sample was CD4+ or CD8+ T cells sorted from blood, obtained in a trial of the OX40 agonist ivuxolimab. The chain links TRBV5-6 to TRBJ1-5; TRBD1 matches at 9 bases. As DNA, the CDR3 is TGTGCCAGCAGCCGGACAGGGGACGTCCCTAGCAATCAGCCCCAGCATTTT. Residues: CASSRTGDVPSNQPQHF.